What follows are 8 T cell receptor beta chains derived from one specimen sequenced in a study of T-cell reconstitution after alpha-beta-depleted transplantation in children. As it was prepared, the TCRbeta library received unique molecular identifiers. TCRdb re-analysed the PCR reads in MiXCR, keeping a single row per CDR3 protein. The data contain 600,000 to 700,000 distinct CDR3 sequences, roughly 17% of them singletons. Sequenced material: PBMCs from the stem cell graft donor, taken from the stem cell graft. These receptor sequences come from a human donor who donated a stem cell graft to a child with acute myeloid leukemia.

This clonotype appeared many times. The chain has TRBV12-3 or TRBV12-4 and TRBJ1-1, with a possible D match to TRBD1 (6 bases). V was trimmed by 3 bases and J by 4 bases, leaving 12 bases between them. CDR3 length: 14 residues. As DNA, the CDR3 is TGTGCCAGCAGTTTGGAGGGGGTAGGCACTGAAGCTTTCTTT. This translates into CASSLEGVGTEAFF.

This clonotype appeared many times. The V call is TRBV6-5, the J call TRBJ2-1; D is uncertain. The V and J ends lost 2 bases and 6 bases respectively, with 11 bases between them. Germline CDR1 reads MNHEY; CDR2 reads SVGAGI. This CDR3 is 14 amino acids long. The CDR3 protein is CASSYGDLSNEQFF. CDR3 DNA: TGTGCCAGCAGTTACGGAGACCTTAGCAATGAGCAGTTCTTC.

This clonotype was counted only a few times. The chain employs TRBV13 and TRBJ2-5; D is possibly TRBD1 or TRBD2 (7 bases each). The CDR3 totals 17 residues. V dropped 4 bases and J dropped 2 bases, with 20 bases sitting between them. CDR1 and CDR2 (germline): PRHDT, FYEKMQ (reference sequence). CDR3 sequence: CASSSGGGPQRQETQYF. CDR3 nucleotides: TGTGCCAGCAGCTCAGGGGGGGGCCCGCAACGTCAAGAGACCCAGTACTTC.

This clonotype was counted many times. The V and J genes are TRBV7-2 and TRBJ1-2; D might be TRBD1 (5 bases). The CDR3 has 12 amino acids. The germline CDR1 and CDR2 sequences are SGHTA and FQGNSA. The germline V and J ends were trimmed by 6 bases and 6 bases, with 11 bases remaining between them. The CDR3 loop is CASRGEGNGYTF. Here the CDR3 DNA reads TGTGCCAGCAGGGGGGAGGGAAATGGCTACACCTTC.

V gene TRBV5-1 combines with J gene TRBJ1-1, with D hard to call. The CDR3 spans 15 residues. Trimming left V 0 bases short and J 3 bases short, with 12 bases between. Germline CDR1 SGHRS, CDR2 YFSETQ. The CDR3 sequence: CASSLELGSYTEAFF. CDR3 nucleotides: TGCGCCAGCAGCTTGGAGCTAGGCTCCTACACTGAAGCTTTCTTT.

This clonotype was recorded many times. The chain has TRBV20-1 and TRBJ1-2; D not certain. CDR3 size: 12 residues. Germline V CDR1 and CDR2: DFQATT, SNEGSKA (reference sequence). CDR3 residues: CGAPTQNYGYTF. In nucleotides, the CDR3 is TGCGGCGCCCCTACCCAAAACTATGGCTACACCTTC.

This clonotype was counted only a few times. The genes are TRBV7-6 and TRBJ2-2; weak D call: TRBD1 (6 bases). Germline CDR1 is SGHVS and CDR2 is FNYEAQ. Trimming stripped 3 bases from V and 6 bases from J, with 8 bases between. The length of the CDR3 is 13 residues. CDR3 in amino acids: CASSFQGSGELFF. The DNA of the CDR3 is TGTGCCAGCAGCTTCCAGGGGTCCGGGGAGCTGTTTTTT.

Many counts were recorded for this clonotype. The chain joins TRBV20-1 to TRBJ1-2; D is perhaps TRBD1 (6 bases). Trimming took off 6 bases at V and 6 bases at J, with 17 bases between the two ends. The CDR3 loop spans 13 amino acids. The germline V gene has CDR1 DFQATT and CDR2 SNEGSKA (reference sequence). The CDR3 loop reads CSATTEGVDGYTF. In nucleotides, the CDR3 is TGCAGTGCAACAACCGAGGGGGTGGATGGCTACACCTTC.